This TCR beta chain was sequenced for a study of tumor-infiltrating lymphocytes in oesophageal squamous cell carcinoma (dated by TCRdb to the mid-2010s). Concerning this clonotype itself: What antigen it recognizes has not been identified. No base quality information exists; no much larger clone differs at one position.

The library was generated by PCR. The sequencer listed for this sample is Illumina HiSeq 2000. TCRdb trimmed the raw reads at Q25, called clones with MiXCR and kept productive beta chains. Entries are consolidated by CDR3 protein sequence, retaining the most common genes and DNA. The sample profile shows more than 8,000 distinct CDR3 sequences; approximately 61% of them were found once. About 25% of the sample belongs to the ten largest clones. The germline V gene supplies CDR1 WSHSY and CDR2 SAAADI. V drops 5 bases and J drops 11 bases, leaving 15 bases in between. The CDR3 runs 12 residues from the cysteine to the phenylalanine. The DNA shown is the 36-base CDR3, in frame from base 1.

The rearrangement joined TRBV10-2 to TRBJ2-5; perhaps TRBD1 is the D gene, with 6 bases matching. This clonotype was obtained from a female donor with esophageal squamous cell carcinoma. The sequencing sample was made of esophageal tumor tissue. The nucleotide sequence reads TGCGCCAGCAGTATGCAAGGGGGTGAGCAGTACTTC. This sequence encodes CASSMQGGEQYF.